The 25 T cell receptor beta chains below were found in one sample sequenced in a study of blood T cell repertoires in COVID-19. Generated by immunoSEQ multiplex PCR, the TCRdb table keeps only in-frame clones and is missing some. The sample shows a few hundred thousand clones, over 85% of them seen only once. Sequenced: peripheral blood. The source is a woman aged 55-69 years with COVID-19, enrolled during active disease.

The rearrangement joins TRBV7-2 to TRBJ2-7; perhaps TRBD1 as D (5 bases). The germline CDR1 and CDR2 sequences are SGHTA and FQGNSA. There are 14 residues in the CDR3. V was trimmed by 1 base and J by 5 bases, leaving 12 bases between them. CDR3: CASSLGPGRHEQYF. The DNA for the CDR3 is TGTGCCAGCAGCTTAGGCCCAGGGCGCCACGAGCAGTACTTC.

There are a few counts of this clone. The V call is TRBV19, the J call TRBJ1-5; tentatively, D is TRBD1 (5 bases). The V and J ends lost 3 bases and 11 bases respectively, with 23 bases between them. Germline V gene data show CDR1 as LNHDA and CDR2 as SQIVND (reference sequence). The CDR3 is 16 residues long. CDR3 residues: CASSIPPNRPRLAQHF. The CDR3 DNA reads TGTGCCAGTAGTATTCCTCCCAACAGGCCCCGCTTGGCCCAGCATTTT.

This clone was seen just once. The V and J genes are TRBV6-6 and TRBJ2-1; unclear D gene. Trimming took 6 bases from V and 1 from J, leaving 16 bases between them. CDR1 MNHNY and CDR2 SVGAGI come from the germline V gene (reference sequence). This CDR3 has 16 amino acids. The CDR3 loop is CASSSPQIMSYNEQFF. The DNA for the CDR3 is TGTGCCAGCAGCTCCCCTCAGATAATGTCCTACAATGAGCAGTTCTTC.

CDR3 nucleotides: TGTGCCAGCACGGGAGGACAGGGCTATGGCTACACCTTC. Translation: CASTGGQGYGYTF. This sequence joins TRBV6-5 and TRBJ1-2, with TRBD1 identical over 8 bases. The V and J ends lost 7 bases and 4 bases, in that order; junction bases with no gene match: 5. Germline V CDR1 and CDR2: MNHEY, SVGAGI. The CDR3 runs to 13 residues.

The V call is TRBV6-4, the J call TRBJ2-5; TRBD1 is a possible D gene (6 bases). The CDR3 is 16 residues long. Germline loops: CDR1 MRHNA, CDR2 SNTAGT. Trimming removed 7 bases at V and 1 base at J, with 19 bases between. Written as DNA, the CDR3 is TGTGCCAGCAACCTTTTACAGGGCCGGGGCCAAGAGACCCAGTACTTC. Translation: CASNLLQGRGQETQYF.

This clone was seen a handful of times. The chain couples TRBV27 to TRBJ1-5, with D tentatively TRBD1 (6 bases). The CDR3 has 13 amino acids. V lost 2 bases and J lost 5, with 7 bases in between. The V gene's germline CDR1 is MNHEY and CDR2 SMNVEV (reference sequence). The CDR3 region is CASSLNRDQPQHF. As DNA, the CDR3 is TGTGCCAGCAGTTTAAACAGGGATCAGCCCCAGCATTTT.

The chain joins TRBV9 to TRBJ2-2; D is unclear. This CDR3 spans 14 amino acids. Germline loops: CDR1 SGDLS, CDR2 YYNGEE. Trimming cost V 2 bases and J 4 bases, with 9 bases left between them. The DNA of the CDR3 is TGTGCCAGCAGCGTTAAACAGTCCACCGGGGAGCTGTTTTTT. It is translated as CASSVKQSTGELFF.

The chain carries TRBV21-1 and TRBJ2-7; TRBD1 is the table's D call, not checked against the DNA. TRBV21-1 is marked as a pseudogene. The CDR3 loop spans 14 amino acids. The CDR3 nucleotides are TGTGCCAGCAGCACCTTAACAGGAGAACACGAGCAGTACTTC. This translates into CASSTLTGEHEQYF.

This CDR3 reads CASSPELAGGLTDTQYF. Here the CDR3 DNA reads TGTGCCAGCAGCCCCGAACTAGCGGGGGGCCTCACAGATACGCAGTATTTT. The rearrangement uses TRBV5-6 and TRBJ2-3; the match to TRBD2 covers 12 bases. From germline, CDR1 is SGHDT and CDR2 YYEEEE. Trimming took 4 bases from V and 2 from J; bases not matched to a gene: 8. The CDR3 has 17 amino acids.

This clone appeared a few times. The CDR3 DNA sequence: TGTGCCAGCAGTGAATCCCACAGGCTGAACACTGAAGCTTTCTTT. This codes for CASSESHRLNTEAFF. The chain couples TRBV2 to TRBJ1-1; D perhaps matches TRBD1 (5 bases). The V gene lost 2 bases and the J gene lost 0 bases, with 10 bases spanning the gap. The CDR3 length is 15 residues. CDR1 and CDR2 (germline): SNHLY, FYNNEI.

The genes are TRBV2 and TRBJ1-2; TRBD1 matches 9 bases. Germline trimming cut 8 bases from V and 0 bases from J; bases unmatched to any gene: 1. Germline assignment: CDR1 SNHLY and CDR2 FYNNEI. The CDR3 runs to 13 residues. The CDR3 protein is CASRDRANYGYTF. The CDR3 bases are TGTGCCAGCCGGGACAGGGCTAACTATGGCTACACCTTC.

The CDR3 nucleotides read TGCGCCAGCGGCGAACAGGGGCAGGCCCTCCACTTT. Translating it yields CASGEQGQALHF. J is TRBJ1-6 and V is TRBV10-1; 7 positions agree with TRBD1. The CDR3 extends over 12 amino acids. V lost 8 bases, J lost 14 bases, and 9 bases stayed unmatched. Germline CDR1 WNHNN, CDR2 SYGVQD (reference sequence).

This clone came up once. CDR3 sequence reads: CASSSGISDTYEQYF. The CDR3 nucleotides read TGTGCCAGCAGCTCCGGGATTAGCGACACCTACGAGCAGTACTTC. The V call is TRBV6-5, the J call TRBJ2-7; D is perhaps TRBD2 (5 bases). Trimming took 6 bases from V and 2 from J, leaving 17 bases between them. CDR1 is MNHEY and CDR2 is SVGAGI in the germline V gene. This CDR3 contains 15 residues.

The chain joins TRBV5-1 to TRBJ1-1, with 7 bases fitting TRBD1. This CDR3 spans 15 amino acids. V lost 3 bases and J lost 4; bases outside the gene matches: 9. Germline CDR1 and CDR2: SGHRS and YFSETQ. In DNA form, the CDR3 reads TGCGCCAGCAGCTCAAAACAGGGGAGGATCACTGAAGCTTTCTTT. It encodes CASSSKQGRITEAFF.

This CDR3 reads CASSPGTYEQYF. The CDR3 region has the DNA TGTGCCAGTAGTCCCGGGACTTACGAGCAGTACTTC. The V call is TRBV19, the J call TRBJ2-7; perhaps TRBD2 as D (6 bases). This CDR3 has 12 amino acids. Germline CDR1 is LNHDA and CDR2 is SQIVND (reference sequence). V gave up 5 bases and J gave up 4 bases, with 9 bases separating them. Supplemented by reference TRBV19 and TRBJ2-7, the full variable domain reads DGGITQSPKYLFRKEGQNVTLSCEQNLNHDAMYWYRQDPGQGLRLIYYSQIVNDFQKGDIAEGYSVSREKKESFPLTVTSAQKNPTAFYLCASSPGTYEQYFGPGTRLTVT.

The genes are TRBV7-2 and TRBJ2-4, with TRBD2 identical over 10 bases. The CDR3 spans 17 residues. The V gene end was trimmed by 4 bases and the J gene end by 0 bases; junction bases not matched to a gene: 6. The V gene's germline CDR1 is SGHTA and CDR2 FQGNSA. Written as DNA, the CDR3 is TGTGCCAGCAGCTCACCGAGCGGGGGGGTAGCCAAAAACATTCAGTACTTC. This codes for CASSSPSGGVAKNIQYF.

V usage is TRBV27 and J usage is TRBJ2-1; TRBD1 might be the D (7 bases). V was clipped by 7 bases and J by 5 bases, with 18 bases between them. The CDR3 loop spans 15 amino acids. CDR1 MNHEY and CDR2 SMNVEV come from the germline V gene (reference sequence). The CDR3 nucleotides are TGTGCCAGCACTCACCGGGGGACAGCCAACAATGAGCAGTTCTTC. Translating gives CASTHRGTANNEQFF.

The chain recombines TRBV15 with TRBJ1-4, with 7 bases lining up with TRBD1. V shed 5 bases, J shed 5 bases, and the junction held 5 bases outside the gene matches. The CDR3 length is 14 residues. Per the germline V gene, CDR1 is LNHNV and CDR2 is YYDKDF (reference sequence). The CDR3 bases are TGTGCCACCAGCCGCGGGACAGAAAATGAAAAACTGTTTTTT. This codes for CATSRGTENEKLFF. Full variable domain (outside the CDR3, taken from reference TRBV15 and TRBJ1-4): DAMVIQNPRYQVTQFGKPVTLSCSQTLNHNVMYWYQQKSSQAPKLLFHYYDKDFNNEADTPDNFQSRRPNTSFCFLDIRSPGLGDTAMYLCATSRGTENEKLFFGSGTQLSVL.

The CDR3 DNA reads TGTGCCAGCAGTGACCGGGACAGGGTGAACACTGAAGCTTTCTTT. Its protein product is CASSDRDRVNTEAFF. The genes are TRBV25-1 and TRBJ1-1; TRBD1 matches at 9 bases. CDR3 length: 15 residues. Looked up from germline, CDR1 is MGHDK and CDR2 is SYGVNS. After removal of 3 bases from V and 0 bases from J, the junction contained 2 bases not matched to a gene.

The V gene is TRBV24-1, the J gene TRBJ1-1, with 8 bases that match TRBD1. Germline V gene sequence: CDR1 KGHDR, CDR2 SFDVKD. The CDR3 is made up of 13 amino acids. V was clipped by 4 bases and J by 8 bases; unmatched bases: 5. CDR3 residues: CATSDHRGAEAFF. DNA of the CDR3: TGTGCCACCAGTGACCACAGGGGGGCAGAAGCTTTCTTT.

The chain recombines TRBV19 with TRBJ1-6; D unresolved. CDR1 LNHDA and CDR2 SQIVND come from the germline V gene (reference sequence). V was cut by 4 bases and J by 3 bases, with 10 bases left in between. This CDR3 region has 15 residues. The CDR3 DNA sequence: TGTGCCAGTAGTAAGGCGGGAAACTATAATTCACCCCTCCACTTT. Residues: CASSKAGNYNSPLHF.

The CDR3: CASSRGQSNSPLHF. The CDR3 DNA sequence: TGTGCCAGCAGCCGAGGACAGTCTAATTCACCCCTCCACTTT. This chain connects TRBV6-5 to TRBJ1-6; perhaps TRBD1 as D (6 bases). Germline values: CDR1 MNHEY, CDR2 SVGAGI. The V and J ends lost 6 bases and 6 bases respectively, with 12 bases between them. The CDR3 is made up of 14 amino acids.

The CDR3: CASSQVQNTANYGYTF. The DNA of the CDR3 is TGTGCCAGCAGCCAAGTTCAAAACACCGCTAACTATGGCTACACCTTC. The chain has TRBV3-1 (or the pseudogene TRBV3-2) and TRBJ1-2; D call uncertain. Germline CDR1 and CDR2: LGHDT and YNNKEL (reference sequence). CDR3 length equals 16 residues. V was clipped by 1 base and J by 0 bases, with 12 bases between them.

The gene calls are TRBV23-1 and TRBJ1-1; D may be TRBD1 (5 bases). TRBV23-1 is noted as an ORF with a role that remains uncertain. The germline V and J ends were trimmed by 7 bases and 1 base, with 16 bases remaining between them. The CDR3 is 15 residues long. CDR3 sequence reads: CASTPGRGRNTEAFF. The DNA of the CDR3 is TGCGCCAGCACCCCCGGGAGGGGTAGGAACACTGAAGCTTTCTTT.

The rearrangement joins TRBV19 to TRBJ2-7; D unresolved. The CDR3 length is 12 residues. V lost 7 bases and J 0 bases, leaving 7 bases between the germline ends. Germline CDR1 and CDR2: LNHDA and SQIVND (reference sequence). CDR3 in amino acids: CASMGSSYEQYF. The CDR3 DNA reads TGTGCCAGTATGGGCAGCTCCTACGAGCAGTACTTC.